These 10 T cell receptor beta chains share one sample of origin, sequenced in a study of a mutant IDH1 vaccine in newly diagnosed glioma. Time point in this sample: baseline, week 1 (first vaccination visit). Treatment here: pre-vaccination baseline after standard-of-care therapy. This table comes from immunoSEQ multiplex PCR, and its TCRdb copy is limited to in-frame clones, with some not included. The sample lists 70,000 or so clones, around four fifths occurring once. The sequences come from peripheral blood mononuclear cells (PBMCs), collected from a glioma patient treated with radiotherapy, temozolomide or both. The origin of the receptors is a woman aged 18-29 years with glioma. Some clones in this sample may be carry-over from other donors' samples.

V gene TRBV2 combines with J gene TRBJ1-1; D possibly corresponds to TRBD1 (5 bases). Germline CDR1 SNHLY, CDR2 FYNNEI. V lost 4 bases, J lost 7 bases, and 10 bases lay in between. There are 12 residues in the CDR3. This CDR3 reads CASSGYRFEAFF. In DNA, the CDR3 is TGTGCCAGCAGTGGGTACAGGTTTGAAGCTTTCTTT.

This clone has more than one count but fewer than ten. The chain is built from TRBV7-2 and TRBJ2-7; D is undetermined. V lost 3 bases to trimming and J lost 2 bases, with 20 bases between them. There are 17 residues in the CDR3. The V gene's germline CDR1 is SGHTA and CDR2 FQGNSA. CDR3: CASSLLVGGPLTYEQYF. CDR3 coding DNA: TGTGCCAGCAGCTTGCTGGTGGGCGGCCCACTTACCTACGAGCAGTACTTC.

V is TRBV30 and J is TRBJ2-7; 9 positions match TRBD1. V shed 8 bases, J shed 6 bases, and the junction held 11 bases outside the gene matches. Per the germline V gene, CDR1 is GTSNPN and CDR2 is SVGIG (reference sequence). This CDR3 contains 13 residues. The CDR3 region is CAQISGTGSEQYF. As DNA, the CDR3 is TGTGCCCAAATCTCCGGGACAGGGTCCGAGCAGTACTTC.

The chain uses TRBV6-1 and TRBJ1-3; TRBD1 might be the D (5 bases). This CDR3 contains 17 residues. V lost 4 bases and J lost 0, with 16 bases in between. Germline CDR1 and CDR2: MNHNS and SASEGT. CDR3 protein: CASSAGSRGLSGNTIYF. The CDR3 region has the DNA TGTGCCAGCAGTGCAGGGAGTCGGGGTCTCTCTGGAAACACCATATATTTT.

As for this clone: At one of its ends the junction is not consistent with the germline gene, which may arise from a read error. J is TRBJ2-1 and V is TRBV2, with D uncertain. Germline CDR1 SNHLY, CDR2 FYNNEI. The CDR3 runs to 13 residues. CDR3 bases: TGTGCCAGCGGTGAGAGCTCCTACAATGAGCAGTTCTTC. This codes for CASGESSYNEQFF. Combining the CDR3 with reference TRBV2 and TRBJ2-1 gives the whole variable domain EPEVTQTPSHQVTQMGQEVILRCVPISNHLYFYWYRQILGQKVEFLVSFYNNEISEKSEIFDDQFSVERPDGSNFTLKIRSTKLEDSAMYFCASGESSYNEQFFGPGTRLTVL.

CDR3 bases: TGCAGCGTTGCCGGGACCCTAAACACCATATATTTT. This encodes CSVAGTLNTIYF. The chain employs TRBV29-1 and TRBJ1-3; TRBD1 is a possible D gene (5 bases). V gave up 4 bases and J gave up 6 bases, with 10 bases separating them. Germline CDR1 is SQVTM and CDR2 is ANQGSEA. The CDR3 is 12 amino acids.

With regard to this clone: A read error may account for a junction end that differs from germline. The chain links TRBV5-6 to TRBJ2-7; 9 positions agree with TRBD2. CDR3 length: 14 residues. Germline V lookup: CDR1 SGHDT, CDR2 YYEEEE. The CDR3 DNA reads TGTGCCAGCAGGCTAGCGGGACCCTCCTCCGAGCAGTACTTC. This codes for CASRLAGPSSEQYF.

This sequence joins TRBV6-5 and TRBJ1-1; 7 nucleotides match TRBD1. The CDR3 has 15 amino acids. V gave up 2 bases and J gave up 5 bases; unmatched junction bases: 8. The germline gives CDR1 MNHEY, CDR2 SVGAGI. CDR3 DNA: TGTGCCAGCAGTTACCGGGTCAGGGGGGGGACTGAAGCTTTCTTT. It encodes CASSYRVRGGTEAFF.

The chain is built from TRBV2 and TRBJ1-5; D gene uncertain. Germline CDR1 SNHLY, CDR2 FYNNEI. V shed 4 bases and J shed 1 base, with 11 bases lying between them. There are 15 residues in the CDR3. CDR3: CASSGRRASNQPQHF. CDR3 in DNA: TGTGCCAGCAGTGGAAGACGCGCAAGCAATCAGCCCCAGCATTTT.

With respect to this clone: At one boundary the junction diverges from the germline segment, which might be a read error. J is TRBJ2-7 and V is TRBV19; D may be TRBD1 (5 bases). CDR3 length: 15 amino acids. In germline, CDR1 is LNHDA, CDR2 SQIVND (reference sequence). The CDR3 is CASSISRRARVEQYF. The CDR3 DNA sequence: TGTGCCAGTAGTATAAGCCGAAGGGCCAGGGTCGAGCAGTATTTC.